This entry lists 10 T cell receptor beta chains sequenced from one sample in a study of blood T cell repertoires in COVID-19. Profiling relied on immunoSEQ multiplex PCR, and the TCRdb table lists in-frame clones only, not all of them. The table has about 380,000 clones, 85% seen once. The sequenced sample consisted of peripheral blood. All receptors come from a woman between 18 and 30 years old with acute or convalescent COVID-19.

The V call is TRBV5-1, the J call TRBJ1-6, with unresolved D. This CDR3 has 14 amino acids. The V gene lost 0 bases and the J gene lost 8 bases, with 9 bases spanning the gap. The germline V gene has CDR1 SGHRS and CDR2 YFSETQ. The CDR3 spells CASSLDAEDSPLHF. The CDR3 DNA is TGCGCCAGCAGCTTGGACGCAGAGGATTCACCCCTCCACTTT.

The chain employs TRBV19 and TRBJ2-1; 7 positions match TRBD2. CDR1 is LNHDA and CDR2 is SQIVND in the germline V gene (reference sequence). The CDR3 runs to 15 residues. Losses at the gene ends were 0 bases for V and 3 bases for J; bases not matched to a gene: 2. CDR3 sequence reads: CASSIEAGFYNEQFF. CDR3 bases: TGTGCCAGTAGTATAGAAGCGGGGTTCTACAATGAGCAGTTCTTC.

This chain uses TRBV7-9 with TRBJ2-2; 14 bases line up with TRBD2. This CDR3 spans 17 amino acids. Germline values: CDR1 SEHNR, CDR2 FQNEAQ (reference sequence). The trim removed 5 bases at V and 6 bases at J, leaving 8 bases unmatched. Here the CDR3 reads CASSPTSGRAGAGELFF. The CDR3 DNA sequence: TGTGCCAGCAGCCCGACTAGCGGGAGGGCCGGGGCCGGGGAGCTGTTTTTT.

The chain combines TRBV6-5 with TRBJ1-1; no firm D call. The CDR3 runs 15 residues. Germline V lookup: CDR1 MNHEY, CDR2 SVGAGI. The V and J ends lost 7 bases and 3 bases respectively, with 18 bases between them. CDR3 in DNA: TGTGCCAGCACCCCCAACCCAGCGAGGGACACTGAAGCTTTCTTT. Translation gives CASTPNPARDTEAFF.

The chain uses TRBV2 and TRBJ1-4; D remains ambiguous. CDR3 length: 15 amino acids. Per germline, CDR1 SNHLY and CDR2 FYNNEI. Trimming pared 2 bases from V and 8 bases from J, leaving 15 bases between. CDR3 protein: CASSEMEVIGEKLFF. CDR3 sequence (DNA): TGTGCCAGCAGTGAAATGGAGGTCATCGGGGAAAAACTGTTTTTT.

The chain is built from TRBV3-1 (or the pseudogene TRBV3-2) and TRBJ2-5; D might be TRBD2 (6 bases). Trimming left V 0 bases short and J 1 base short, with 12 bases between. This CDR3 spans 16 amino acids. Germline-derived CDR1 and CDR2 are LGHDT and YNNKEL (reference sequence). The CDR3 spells CASSQEEGRSQETQYF. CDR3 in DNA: TGTGCCAGCAGCCAAGAGGAGGGACGGTCCCAAGAGACCCAGTACTTC.

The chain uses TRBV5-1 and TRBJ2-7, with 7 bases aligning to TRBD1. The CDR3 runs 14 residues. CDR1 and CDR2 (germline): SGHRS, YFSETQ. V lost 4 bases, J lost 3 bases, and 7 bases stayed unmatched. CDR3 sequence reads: CASSEYRDSYEQYF. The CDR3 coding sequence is TGCGCCAGCAGCGAATACCGGGACAGCTACGAGCAGTACTTC.

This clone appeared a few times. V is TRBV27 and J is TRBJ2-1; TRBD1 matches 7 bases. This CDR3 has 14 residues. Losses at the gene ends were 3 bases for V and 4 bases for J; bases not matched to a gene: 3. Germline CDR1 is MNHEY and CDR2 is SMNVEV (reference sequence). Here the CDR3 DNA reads TGTGCCAGCAGTTTCGACAGGGTTTACAATGAGCAGTTCTTC. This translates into CASSFDRVYNEQFF.

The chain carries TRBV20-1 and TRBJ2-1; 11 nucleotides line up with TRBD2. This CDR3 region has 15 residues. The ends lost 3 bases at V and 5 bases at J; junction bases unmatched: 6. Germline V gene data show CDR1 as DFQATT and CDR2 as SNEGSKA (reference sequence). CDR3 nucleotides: TGCAGTGCTAGTCGGGTAGCGGGGGGGGACAATGAGCAGTTCTTC. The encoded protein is CSASRVAGGDNEQFF.

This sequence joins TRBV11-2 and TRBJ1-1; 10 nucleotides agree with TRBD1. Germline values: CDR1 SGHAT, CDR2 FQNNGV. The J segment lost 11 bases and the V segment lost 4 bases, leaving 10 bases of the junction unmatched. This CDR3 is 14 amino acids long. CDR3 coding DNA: TGTGCCAGCAGCTCCGGACAGGGGGGGATAGGCGCTTTCTTT. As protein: CASSSGQGGIGAFF. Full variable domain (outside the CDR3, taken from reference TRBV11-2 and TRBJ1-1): EAGVAQSPRYKIIEKRQSVAFWCNPISGHATLYWYQQILGQGPKLLIQFQNNGVVDDSQLPKDRFSAERLKGVDSTLKIQPAKLEDSAVYLCASSSGQGGIGAFFGQGTRLTVV.